Following are 27 T cell receptor beta chains from one sample sequenced in a study of blood T cell repertoires in COVID-19. Profiling relied on immunoSEQ multiplex PCR, and the TCRdb table lists in-frame clones only, not all of them. The data contain around 69,000 clones, roughly nine tenths of them singletons. The source material was peripheral blood. The receptors were sampled from a woman aged 45-60 years with active COVID-19.

This chain connects TRBV30 to TRBJ2-2; 9 bases are shared with TRBD1. J was trimmed by 4 bases and V by 4 bases; bases with no gene match: 10. There are 16 residues in the CDR3. CDR1 is GTSNPN, CDR2 SVGIG, per germline (reference sequence). The CDR3: CAWIPRTGGVTGELFF. Here the CDR3 DNA reads TGTGCCTGGATCCCCCGAACAGGGGGCGTCACCGGGGAGCTGTTTTTT.

The gene calls are TRBV9 and TRBJ2-7, with 12 positions matching TRBD1. Looked up from germline, CDR1 is SGDLS and CDR2 is YYNGEE. The junction had 7 bases not matched to a gene; V was cut back by 4 bases and J by 2 bases. The CDR3 totals 16 residues. CDR3 nucleotide sequence: TGTGCCAGCAGCCCATCGGGACAGGGGGCCACCTACGAGCAGTACTTC. Encoded protein: CASSPSGQGATYEQYF.

The chain joins TRBV10-3 to TRBJ2-7; 12 bases align to TRBD2. CDR1 ENHRY and CDR2 SYGVKD come from the germline V gene. The junction had 1 base not matched to a gene; V was cut back by 2 bases and J by 2 bases. This CDR3 region has 15 residues. The CDR3 is CAISEGLAGTYEQYF. The CDR3 DNA follows: TGTGCCATCAGTGAGGGACTAGCGGGAACCTACGAGCAGTACTTC.

The chain combines TRBV7-9 with TRBJ2-7; 7 positions match TRBD1. Germline V gives CDR1 SEHNR, CDR2 FQNEAQ (reference sequence). V shed 1 base, J shed 6 bases, and the junction held 9 bases outside the gene matches. The CDR3 is 15 amino acids. The CDR3: CASSLVRDRVSEQYF. The DNA for the CDR3 is TGTGCCAGCAGCTTAGTACGTGACAGGGTCAGCGAGCAGTACTTC.

The chain has TRBV15 and TRBJ2-3; 9 bases agree with TRBD2. Germline V gives CDR1 LNHNV, CDR2 YYDKDF (reference sequence). The CDR3 contains 17 residues. The ends lost 1 base at V and 5 bases at J; junction bases unmatched: 10. The CDR3 region is CATSRAQGLALIDTQYF. The CDR3 nucleotides read TGTGCCACCAGCAGAGCTCAGGGACTAGCATTGATAGATACGCAGTATTTT.

The chain combines TRBV7-6 with TRBJ2-1; 13 bases align to TRBD2. The CDR3 is 18 amino acids. CDR1 is SGHVS and CDR2 is FNYEAQ in the germline V gene. V was clipped by 4 bases and J by 0 bases; unmatched bases: 6. The CDR3 here is CASSSGLAGARSYNEQFF. The CDR3 DNA reads TGTGCCAGCAGCTCCGGACTAGCGGGAGCGCGCTCCTACAATGAGCAGTTCTTC.

This clone was detected a few times. The rearrangement uses TRBV24-1 and TRBJ1-4, with D perhaps TRBD1 (6 bases). The CDR3 totals 15 residues. Germline CDR1 is KGHDR and CDR2 is SFDVKD. Deletions cut 2 bases from V and 5 bases from J, with 11 bases between. The CDR3 reads CATSDWWGGNEKLFF. CDR3 sequence (DNA): TGTGCCACCAGTGATTGGTGGGGGGGCAATGAAAAACTGTTTTTT.

V usage is TRBV5-5 and J usage is TRBJ1-1, with D unclear. There are 14 residues in the CDR3. V lost 0 bases, J lost 6 bases, and 12 bases lay in between. Per germline, CDR1 SGHKS and CDR2 YYEKEE (reference sequence). CDR3 DNA: TGTGCCAGCAGCTTGGAAGAGGGAAGGGCTGAAGCTTTCTTT. It specifies CASSLEEGRAEAFF.

The V gene is TRBV7-2, the J gene TRBJ2-3; 11 positions match TRBD2. V shed 3 bases, J shed 9 bases, and the junction held 8 bases outside the gene matches. In germline, CDR1 is SGHTA, CDR2 FQGNSA. The CDR3 runs to 15 residues. As DNA, the CDR3 is TGTGCCAGCAGCTTTCGAACTAGCGGGAGCTCGACGCAGTATTTT. It specifies CASSFRTSGSSTQYF.

The chain combines TRBV3-1 (or the pseudogene TRBV3-2) with TRBJ2-5, with TRBD2 as a possible D gene (5 bases). The V gene lost 3 bases and the J gene lost 6 bases, with 17 bases spanning the gap. The CDR3 has 15 amino acids. Per the germline V gene, CDR1 is LGHDT and CDR2 is YNNKEL (reference sequence). The CDR3 is CASSHEAGVRKTQYF. CDR3 DNA sequence: TGTGCCAGCAGCCACGAGGCCGGGGTGCGGAAGACCCAGTACTTC.

This chain connects TRBV24-1 to TRBJ2-1; D is unresolved. The V end was cut by 3 bases, the J end by 4 bases, with 6 bases between. The CDR3 totals 13 residues. Germline V lookup: CDR1 KGHDR, CDR2 SFDVKD. CDR3 nucleotide sequence: TGTGCCACCAGTGATCGGTCATACAATGAGCAGTTCTTC. It encodes CATSDRSYNEQFF.

This chain connects TRBV27 to TRBJ2-3; TRBD2 agrees at 11 bases. CDR3 length: 19 residues. CDR1 is MNHEY and CDR2 is SMNVEV in the germline V gene (reference sequence). V shed 2 bases, J shed 1 base, and the junction held 11 bases outside the gene matches. CDR3 sequence (DNA): TGTGCCAGCAGTTTAAGGGGACTAGCGGCCCTCGGAGGCACAGATACGCAGTATTTT. Its translation: CASSLRGLAALGGTDTQYF.

The chain combines TRBV9 with TRBJ2-1; 8 bases are shared with TRBD1. The CDR3 has 16 amino acids. V shed 0 bases and J 3 bases; nucleotides not matched to a gene: 5. The germline V gene encodes CDR1 SGDLS and CDR2 YYNGEE. The CDR3 sequence: CASSVGGTGGYNEQFF. The CDR3 DNA sequence: TGTGCCAGCAGCGTAGGCGGCACAGGGGGCTACAATGAGCAGTTCTTC.

This chain uses TRBV20-1 with TRBJ2-7, with D possibly matching TRBD2 (6 bases). CDR3 length: 16 amino acids. The V gene lost 3 bases and the J gene lost 2 bases, with 20 bases spanning the gap. The germline gives CDR1 DFQATT, CDR2 SNEGSKA (reference sequence). CDR3 DNA: TGCAGTGCTAGTGCGTCTGCGGGTAGCGGAGCCTACGAGCAGTACTTC. It codes for CSASASAGSGAYEQYF.

The V gene is TRBV6-1, the J gene TRBJ1-5; the D gene is possibly TRBD1 (5 bases). The V end was cut by 2 bases, the J end by 6 bases, with 11 bases between. The CDR3 sequence is 14 residues long. Germline V gives CDR1 MNHNS, CDR2 SASEGT. The CDR3 DNA reads as TGTGCCAGCAGTGAATCGACAGAGGTTCAGCCCCAGCATTTT. Translation gives CASSESTEVQPQHF.

The chain is built from TRBV2 and TRBJ2-1; D uncertain. There are 15 residues in the CDR3. Deletions cut 3 bases from V and 2 bases from J, with 11 bases between. Germline V gene sequence: CDR1 SNHLY, CDR2 FYNNEI. In DNA form, the CDR3 reads TGTGCCAGCAGTGATGAGTCTCCAACCTACAATGAGCAGTTCTTC. It encodes CASSDESPTYNEQFF.

The chain is built from TRBV10-3 and TRBJ2-3; 11 nucleotides agree with TRBD2. CDR1 ENHRY and CDR2 SYGVKD come from the germline V gene. The CDR3 is 18 residues long. V trimming: 6 bases; J trimming: 0 bases; junction bases outside the gene matches: 11. The chain's CDR3 is CAIRFTGLADTSTDTQYF. CDR3 nucleotide sequence: TGTGCCATCAGGTTCACGGGACTAGCGGATACCAGCACAGATACGCAGTATTTT.

The chain combines TRBV3-1 (or the pseudogene TRBV3-2) with TRBJ1-1; TRBD1 might be the D (6 bases). Per the germline V gene, CDR1 is LGHDT and CDR2 is YNNKEL (reference sequence). The ends were cut back, 3 bases at V and 1 base at J, with 9 bases in the middle. The CDR3 is 14 amino acids. The CDR3 DNA follows: TGTGCCAGCAGCCATCGGACAGAGAACACTGAAGCTTTCTTT. Protein: CASSHRTENTEAFF.

The chain joins TRBV10-3 to TRBJ2-1; the match to TRBD2 covers 8 bases. V dropped 7 bases and J dropped 9; count of bases not matched to a gene: 8. This CDR3 is 13 amino acids long. Germline V gives CDR1 ENHRY, CDR2 SYGVKD. CDR3 sequence reads: CAITRAGGGEQFF. In DNA form, the CDR3 reads TGTGCCATCACCAGAGCCGGGGGGGGTGAGCAGTTCTTC.

The chain has TRBV3-1 (or the pseudogene TRBV3-2) and TRBJ2-7; 11 bases fit TRBD1. V dropped 5 bases and J dropped 2; count of bases not matched to a gene: 5. The CDR3 runs to 15 residues. Germline-derived CDR1 and CDR2 are LGHDT and YNNKEL (reference sequence). As DNA, the CDR3 is TGTGCCAGCAGCTCCGGGACAGGGGGTCCCTACGAGCAGTACTTC. It codes for CASSSGTGGPYEQYF.

This clone was recorded only once. The CDR3 coding sequence is TGTGCCAGCTCACCACGGGGTTCAGGGGACGAGCAGTACTTC. Translation gives CASSPRGSGDEQYF. This sequence joins TRBV18 and TRBJ2-7, with D possibly being TRBD1 (6 bases). CDR3 size: 14 residues. Trimming took 1 base from V and 5 from J, leaving 12 bases between them. Germline V gene lookup returns CDR1 KGHSH and CDR2 LQKENI. Full variable domain (remainder filled in from reference TRBV18 and TRBJ2-7): NAGVMQNPRHLVRRRGQEARLRCSPMKGHSHVYWYRQLPEEGLKFMVYLQKENIIDESGMPKERFSAEFPKEGPSILRIQQVVRGDSAAYFCASSPRGSGDEQYFGPGTRLTVT.

CDR3 region: CASSREGQGGPGNYGYTF. The CDR3 bases are TGTGCCAGCTCACGCGAGGGACAGGGAGGTCCTGGGAACTATGGCTACACCTTC. The chain has TRBV18 and TRBJ1-2, with 9 positions matching TRBD1. This CDR3 contains 18 residues. The V gene end was trimmed by 4 bases and the J gene end by 2 bases; junction bases not matched to a gene: 14. The germline V gene has CDR1 KGHSH and CDR2 LQKENI.

The chain uses TRBV5-1 and TRBJ1-2, with 7 bases identical to TRBD1. The V and J ends lost 0 bases and 8 bases, in that order; junction bases with no gene match: 7. CDR3 size: 14 residues. Germline values: CDR1 SGHRS, CDR2 YFSETQ. The CDR3 protein is CASSLGQGRGGYTF. As DNA, the CDR3 is TGCGCCAGCAGCTTGGGACAGGGTCGAGGAGGCTACACCTTC.

The chain links TRBV9 to TRBJ2-2; possible D gene TRBD1, 5 bases. Germline assignment: CDR1 SGDLS and CDR2 YYNGEE. V was clipped by 4 bases and J by 7 bases, with 8 bases between them. The CDR3 sequence is 12 residues long. The CDR3 bases are TGTGCCAGCAGCCGCGACAGCGGGGAGCTGTTTTTT. The encoded protein is CASSRDSGELFF.

This clone has just one count. This chain links TRBV10-3 with TRBJ2-7; D remains unclear. Trimming pared 10 bases from V and 3 bases from J, leaving 19 bases between. The CDR3 is made up of 14 amino acids. CDR1 and CDR2 from the germline V gene are ENHRY and SYGVKD. CDR3 region: CATTPSTDIYEQYF. In DNA form, the CDR3 reads TGTGCCACCACCCCCTCTACAGATATCTACGAGCAGTACTTC.

This clone was observed a few times. In DNA form, the CDR3 reads TGTGCCTGGACCTTGGACAGTGGGGGCTACACCTTC. Protein sequence: CAWTLDSGGYTF. V gene TRBV30 combines with J gene TRBJ1-2, with D tentatively TRBD1 (6 bases). The germline V gene has CDR1 GTSNPN and CDR2 SVGIG (reference sequence). The CDR3 loop spans 12 amino acids. V was pared by 4 bases and J by 8 bases, with 14 bases between.

This chain uses TRBV19 with TRBJ2-7; TRBD1 aligns across 7 bases. With V trimmed by 5 bases and J by 9 bases, 7 bases remained unmatched. The CDR3 totals 12 residues. Per germline, CDR1 LNHDA and CDR2 SQIVND (reference sequence). DNA for the CDR3: TGTGCCAGTAGTCACGATACAGGGGTGCAGTACTTC. Translation: CASSHDTGVQYF.